This entry is about one T cell receptor (beta chain). The Seattle patients, enrolled during active infection, were followed longitudinally. These data come from a study of blood T cell repertoires in COVID-19. TCRdb keeps only in-frame clones here, not all; method: immunoSEQ multiplex PCR. The data contain over 85,000 clones, around nine tenths of them singletons. The V end was cut by 1 base, the J end by 13 bases, with 23 bases between. Germline V gene sequence: CDR1 SGHTA, CDR2 FQGNSA. This CDR3 spans 17 amino acids. Material: peripheral blood. The chain has TRBV7-2 and TRBJ1-6; possibly TRBD1 for D (5 bases). The clonotype comes from a woman aged 45-60 years with COVID-19, enrolled during active disease. CDR3 nucleotide sequence: TGTGCCAGCAGCTTAGGTTGGGCCCCCTCAGGGCTAGTGCCCCTCCACTTT. Its translation: CASSLGWAPSGLVPLHF.